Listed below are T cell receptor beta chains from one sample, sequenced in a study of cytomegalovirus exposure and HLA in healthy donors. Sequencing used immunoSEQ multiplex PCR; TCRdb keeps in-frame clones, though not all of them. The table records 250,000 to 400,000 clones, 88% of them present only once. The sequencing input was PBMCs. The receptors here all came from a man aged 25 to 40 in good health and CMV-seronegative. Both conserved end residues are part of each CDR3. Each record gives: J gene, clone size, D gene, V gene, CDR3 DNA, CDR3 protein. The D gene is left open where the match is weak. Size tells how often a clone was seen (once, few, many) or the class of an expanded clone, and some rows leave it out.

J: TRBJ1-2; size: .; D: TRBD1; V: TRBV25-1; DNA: TGTGCCAGCAGTAAACCGGGACAGGTGAACTATGGCTACACCTTC; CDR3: CASSKPGQVNYGYTF
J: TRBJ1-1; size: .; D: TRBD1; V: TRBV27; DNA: TGTGCCAGCAGCCGGGCCGGCTTTATAGGACAGGGTTTAAACACTGAAGCTTTCTTT; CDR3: CASSRAGFIGQGLNTEAFF
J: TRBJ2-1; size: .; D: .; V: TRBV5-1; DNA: TGCGCCAGCAGCTTGTACGGCGCGGGCGGGCGTAATGAGCAGTTCTTC; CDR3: CASSLYGAGGRNEQFF
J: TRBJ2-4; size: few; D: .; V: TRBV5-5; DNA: TGTGCCAGCAGCTTGGCCGGGGTGAGCCTAGCCAAAAACATTCAGTACTTC; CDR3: CASSLAGVSLAKNIQYF
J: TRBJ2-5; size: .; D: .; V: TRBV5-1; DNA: TGCGCCAGCAGCCCCAAGCCCGGAGAGACCCAGTACTTC; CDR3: CASSPKPGETQYF
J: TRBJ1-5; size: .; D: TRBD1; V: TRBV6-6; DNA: TGTGCCAGCAGTCCGGGACAGGTGACAAATCAGCCCCAGCATTTT; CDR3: CASSPGQVTNQPQHF
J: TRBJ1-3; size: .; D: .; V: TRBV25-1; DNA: TGTGCCAGCAGTGAAGGCAGGGTTGGAAACACCATATATTTT; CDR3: CASSEGRVGNTIYF
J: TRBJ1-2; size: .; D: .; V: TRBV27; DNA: TGTGCCAGCAGCGTATACCCCCCGGTAAATGGCTACACCTTC; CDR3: CASSVYPPVNGYTF
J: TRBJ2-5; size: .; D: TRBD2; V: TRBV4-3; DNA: TGCGCCAGCAGCCAATCCACTAGCGGGGGCAGGGGAGAGACCCAGTACTTC; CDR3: CASSQSTSGGRGETQYF
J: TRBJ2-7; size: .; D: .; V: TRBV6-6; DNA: TGTGCCAGCAGTCAAGGACAGCAGCAGTACTTC; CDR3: CASSQGQQQYF
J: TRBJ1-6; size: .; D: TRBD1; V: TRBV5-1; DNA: TGCGCCAGCAGCTTGGAGATGACAGGGAGCTCCTATAATTCACCCCTCCACTTT; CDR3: CASSLEMTGSSYNSPLHF
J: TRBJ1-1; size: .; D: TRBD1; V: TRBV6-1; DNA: TGTGCCAGCAGTGAAACTACAGGGGGCAGGACTGAAGCTTTCTTT; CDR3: CASSETTGGRTEAFF
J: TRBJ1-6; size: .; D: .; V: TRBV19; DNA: TGTGCCAGTAGTATAGAGGGGGGTAATTCACCCCTCCACTTT; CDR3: CASSIEGGNSPLHF
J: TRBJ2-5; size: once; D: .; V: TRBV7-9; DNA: TGTGCCAGCAGCCGGACAGAATTTCAAGAGACCCAGTACTTC; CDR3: CASSRTEFQETQYF
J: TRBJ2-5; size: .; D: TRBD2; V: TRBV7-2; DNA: TGTGCCAGCAGCTCACGACAGTTAGCGGGGGGCCTCCAAGAGACCCAGTACTTC; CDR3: CASSSRQLAGGLQETQYF
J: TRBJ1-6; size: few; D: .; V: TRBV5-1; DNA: TGCGCCAGCAGCCAAGAGCTAGCGGGGAATTCACCCCTCCACTTT; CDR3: CASSQELAGNSPLHF
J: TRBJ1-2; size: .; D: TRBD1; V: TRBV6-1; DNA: TGTGCCATCAATGACAGGGAGGGCAATGGCTACACCTTC; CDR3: CAINDREGNGYTF